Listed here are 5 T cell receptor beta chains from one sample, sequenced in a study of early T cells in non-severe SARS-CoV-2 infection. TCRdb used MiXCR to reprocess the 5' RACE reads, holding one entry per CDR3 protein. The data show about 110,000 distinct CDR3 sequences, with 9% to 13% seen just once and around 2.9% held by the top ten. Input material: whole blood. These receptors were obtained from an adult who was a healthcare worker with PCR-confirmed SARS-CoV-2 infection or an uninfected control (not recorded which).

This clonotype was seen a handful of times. The CDR3 nucleotides are TGTGCCAGCAGCTTAGATGGTAGCGGGGGTAGTCGGCAGTACTTC. Protein: CASSLDGSGGSRQYF. The chain uses TRBV7-2 and TRBJ2-7; 9 bases align to TRBD2. The J segment lost 9 bases and the V segment lost 1 base, leaving 10 bases of the junction unmatched. The CDR3 has 15 amino acids. Looked up from germline, CDR1 is SGHTA and CDR2 is FQGNSA.

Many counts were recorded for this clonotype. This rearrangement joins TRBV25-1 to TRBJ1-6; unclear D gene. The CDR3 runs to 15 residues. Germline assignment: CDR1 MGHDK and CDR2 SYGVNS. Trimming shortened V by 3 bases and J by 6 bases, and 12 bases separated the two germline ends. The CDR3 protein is CASSDTPLGNSPLHF. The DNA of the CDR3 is TGTGCCAGCAGTGACACCCCGCTGGGTAATTCACCCCTCCACTTT.

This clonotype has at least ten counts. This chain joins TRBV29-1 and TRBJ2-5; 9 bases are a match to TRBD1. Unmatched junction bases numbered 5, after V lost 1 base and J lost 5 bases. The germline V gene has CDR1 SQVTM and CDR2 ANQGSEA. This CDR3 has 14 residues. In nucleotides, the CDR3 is TGCAGCGTTGAAGGGACAGGGGCCACCGAGACCCAGTACTTC. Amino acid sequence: CSVEGTGATETQYF.

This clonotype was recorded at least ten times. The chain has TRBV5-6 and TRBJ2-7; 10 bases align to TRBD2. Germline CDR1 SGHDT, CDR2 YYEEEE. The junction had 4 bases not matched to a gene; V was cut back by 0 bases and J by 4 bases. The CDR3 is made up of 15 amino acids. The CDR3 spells CASSLVLAGRYEQYF. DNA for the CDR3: TGTGCCAGCAGCTTGGTACTAGCGGGAAGATACGAGCAGTACTTC. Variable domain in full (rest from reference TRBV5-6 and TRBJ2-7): DAGVTQSPTHLIKTRGQQVTLRCSPKSGHDTVSWYQQALGQGPQFIFQYYEEEERQRGNFPDRFSGHQFPNYSSELNVNALLLGDSALYLCASSLVLAGRYEQYFGPGTRLTVT.

The DNA for the CDR3 is TGTGCCACCAGGCAGGCCTTCCTCTACGAGCAGTACTTC. It yields the protein CATRQAFLYEQYF. V gene TRBV24-1 combines with J gene TRBJ2-7; D is undetermined. Deletions cut 7 bases from V and 3 bases from J, with 12 bases between. The CDR3 totals 13 residues. Germline V gene lookup returns CDR1 KGHDR and CDR2 SFDVKD.